This T cell receptor beta chain is drawn from a study of cytotoxic CD8 clonotypes in ibrutinib-treated CLL. The table came from immunoSEQ multiplex PCR; TCRdb's copy has only in-frame clones and leaves some out. This sample has about 120,000 clones; 50% to 65% occur once, and the top ten carry 30% to 45%. CDR1 is LNHDA, CDR2 SQIVND, per germline (reference sequence). CDR3 size: 12 residues. Unmatched junction bases numbered 6, after V lost 6 bases and J lost 9 bases. Specimen: PBMCs, collected after 24 months of ibrutinib treatment. This clonotype was sampled from a human donor with chronic lymphocytic leukemia. The chain employs TRBV19 and TRBJ1-2; 8 bases are shared with TRBD1. CDR3 loop: CASRIGQGRYTF. In nucleotides, the CDR3 is TGTGCCAGTAGGATCGGACAGGGACGCTACACCTTC. The full variable domain, its missing parts supplied by reference TRBV19 and TRBJ1-2, is DGGITQSPKYLFRKEGQNVTLSCEQNLNHDAMYWYRQDPGQGLRLIYYSQIVNDFQKGDIAEGYSVSREKKESFPLTVTSAQKNPTAFYLCASRIGQGRYTFGSGTRLTVV.